A selection of T cell receptor beta chains follows, all from one sample in a study of blood T cell repertoires in COVID-19. The method was immunoSEQ multiplex PCR; TCRdb's version includes in-frame clones alone and lacks a portion of them. The repertoire consists of over 75,000 clones, with more than 60% occurring once and the leading ten covering about 11%. Sequences were obtained from peripheral blood. These receptors all come from a man between 65 and 79 years old with acute or convalescent COVID-19. CDR3s include the opening cysteine and the closing phenylalanine or tryptophan. D genes are given only for firm matches. Only part of the rows carry a size: once, few, many, or a class if the clone is expanded.

size,V,D,J,DNA,CDR3
.,TRBV6-2/TRBV6-3,TRBD1,TRBJ1-4,TGTGCCAGCAGTTCGCCAGGGGGCTTGCGCGAAAAACTGTTTTTT,CASSSPGGLREKLFF
.,TRBV11-2,.,TRBJ1-1,TGTGCCAGCAGCTTAAAGGGGGGGTTTGGGGCTTTCTTT,CASSLKGGFGAFF
.,TRBV3-1/TRBV3-2,TRBD1,TRBJ1-4,TGTGCCAGCAGCCAAGATCAGGGGGCAGGCGAAAAACTGTTTTTT,CASSQDQGAGEKLFF
.,TRBV10-3,.,TRBJ2-1,TGTGCCATCAGTGAGGGGGGCAACAATGAGCAGTTCTTC,CAISEGGNNEQFF
.,TRBV7-9,.,TRBJ2-7,TGTGCCAGCAGTTACGGGTTCTCCTACGAGCAGTACTTC,CASSYGFSYEQYF
.,TRBV5-1,.,TRBJ1-2,TGCGCCAGCAGCTTGGGGGCTGGCCTTAGCTATGGCTACACCTTC,CASSLGAGLSYGYTF
.,TRBV7-9,TRBD2,TRBJ2-5,TGTGCCAGCAGCTTAGGCCCAGCGGGGGGGCAAGAGACCCAGTACTTC,CASSLGPAGGQETQYF
.,TRBV5-1,TRBD2,TRBJ2-5,TGCGCCAGCAGCTACTCGGGGGGGTTTCAAGAGACCCAGTACTTC,CASSYSGGFQETQYF
.,TRBV30,TRBD1,TRBJ2-1,TGTGCCTATTTAACAGGGGGCGGAATGAGGGAGCAGTTCTTC,CAYLTGGGMREQFF
.,TRBV18,.,TRBJ2-5,TGTGCCAGCTCACCACCGGGGGGGGCCACGGAGACCCAGTACTTC,CASSPPGGATETQYF
few,TRBV7-6,.,TRBJ2-2,TGTGCCAGCAGCTTCTCTAGCCGGGGCACCGGGGAGCTGTTTTTT,CASSFSSRGTGELFF
.,TRBV5-4,.,TRBJ2-2,TGTGCCAGCAGCACAAACACCGGGGAGCTGTTTTTT,CASSTNTGELFF
.,TRBV19,TRBD1,TRBJ1-5,TGTGCCAGTAGTCCACAGGGGAATCAGCCCCAGCATTTT,CASSPQGNQPQHF
.,TRBV4-1,.,TRBJ2-3,TGCGCCAGCAGCCAAGAACAGATTGGCACAGATACGCAGTATTTT,CASSQEQIGTDTQYF
.,TRBV5-4,.,TRBJ1-1,TGTGCCAGCAGCGGAAGGACAGTGAGGGTTCGGACTGAAGCTTTCTTT,CASSGRTVRVRTEAFF
.,TRBV11-2,.,TRBJ2-5,TGTGCCAGCACCACCGGGACTCTTCAAGAGACCCAGTACTTC,CASTTGTLQETQYF
few,TRBV28,.,TRBJ1-6,TGTGCCAGCAGTAGAGGGGACACCTATAATTCACCCCTCCACTTT,CASSRGDTYNSPLHF
.,TRBV4-1,.,TRBJ2-2,TGCGCCAGCAGCGCTCCCGGCAGGGATAACACCGGGGAGCTGTTTTTT,CASSAPGRDNTGELFF
.,TRBV19,TRBD2,TRBJ2-5,TGTGCCAGTAGTCTTGGACTAGCGGGGCTCCAAGAGACCCAGTACTTC,CASSLGLAGLQETQYF
once,TRBV15,.,TRBJ1-5,TGTGCCACCAGCAGACCCGACGGAGTTCAGCCCCAGCATTTT,CATSRPDGVQPQHF
few,TRBV7-9,.,TRBJ2-7,TGTGCCAGCGGGCGGGGTAGCTACGAGCAGTACTTC,CASGRGSYEQYF
.,TRBV5-1,.,TRBJ2-3,TGCGCCAGCAGCTTGGCGGGAAGCACAGATACGCAGTATTTT,CASSLAGSTDTQYF
few,TRBV4-1,.,TRBJ1-6,TGCGCCAGCAGCCAAGAGGGGGGGCATAATTCACCCCTCCACTTT,CASSQEGGHNSPLHF
once,TRBV19,.,TRBJ1-1,TGTGCCAGTAGTATACATGGGGGCGACACTGAAGCTTTCTTT,CASSIHGGDTEAFF
.,TRBV24-1,.,TRBJ1-4,TGTGCCACCAGTGATTGGGGGGACGAAAAACTGTTTTTT,CATSDWGDEKLFF
.,TRBV5-1,.,TRBJ2-1,TGCGCCAGCAGCTATCGACAGATGGACAATGAGCAGTTCTTC,CASSYRQMDNEQFF
.,TRBV5-5,.,TRBJ2-6,TGTGCCAGCAGCTTTCAGGGTTCTGGGGCCAACGTCCTGACTTTC,CASSFQGSGANVLTF
.,TRBV3-1/TRBV3-2,.,TRBJ1-2,TGTGCCAGCAGCCAAGATTGGGCGACTAACTATGGCTACACCTTC,CASSQDWATNYGYTF
.,TRBV7-8,.,TRBJ2-1,TGTGCCAGCAGCTTAGCGGGGCGCGGTTCCTACAATGAGCAGTTCTTC,CASSLAGRGSYNEQFF
.,TRBV5-1,TRBD2,TRBJ2-3,TGCGCCAGCAGGGATAGCGGGGGAGCAGATACGCAGTATTTT,CASRDSGGADTQYF
.,TRBV6-1,TRBD2,TRBJ2-3,TGTGCCAGCAGTGAATTTCTAGCGGGGGCCACAGATACGCAGTATTTT,CASSEFLAGATDTQYF
.,TRBV4-1,.,TRBJ1-3,TGCGCCAGCAGCCAGACCCCCACGGGGGGGGCTGGAAACACCATATATTTT,CASSQTPTGGAGNTIYF
.,TRBV30,.,TRBJ1-3,TGTGCCTGGAGTGTAATTTTGGGGCAGGGGAACACCATATATTTT,CAWSVILGQGNTIYF
.,TRBV7-3,TRBD1,TRBJ1-1,TGTGCCAGCAGCTGGACAGGGATGGATGAAGCTTTCTTT,CASSWTGMDEAFF
once,TRBV19,.,TRBJ2-1,TGTGCCAGTAGTATAGGGGGGGAAGGTGTTTCAAATGAGCAGTTCTTC,CASSIGGEGVSNEQFF
.,TRBV28,TRBD1,TRBJ1-6,TGTGCCAGCAGTTTACTCGACAGGGGGCTGACCTATAATTCACCCCTCCACTTT,CASSLLDRGLTYNSPLHF
.,TRBV10-3,TRBD1,TRBJ2-7,TGTGCCATCAGTATGGGGACAGGGGGGCAATACGAGCAGTACTTC,CAISMGTGGQYEQYF
.,TRBV6-1,.,TRBJ2-1,TGTGCCAGCAGTTCCCGCGGGGGCCACAATGAGCAGTTCTTC,CASSSRGGHNEQFF
.,TRBV9,.,TRBJ2-7,TGTGCCAGCAGCGTAGAGGCCAGGGGCCACGAGCAGTACTTC,CASSVEARGHEQYF
few,TRBV10-1,.,TRBJ1-1,TGCGCCAGCAGTGACGGGGGGCTGACTGAAGCTTTCTTT,CASSDGGLTEAFF